The clone carrying this TCR beta chain was counted many times. The data are from a study of spatial heterogeneity in lung cancer. Study at large: Available PBMC from follow-up, collected a median of roughly 26 months after resection, underwent sequencing.

Using its own MiXCR run on the 5' RACE reads, TCRdb lists one record per CDR3 protein. This table holds about 110,000 distinct CDR3 sequences, roughly 10% found once. The CDR3 consists of 13 residues. The germline CDR1 and CDR2 sequences are SNHLY and FYNNEI. The V and J ends lost 7 bases and 6 bases respectively, with 13 bases between them. Time point here: blood at routine non-recurrence follow-up after resection. TCRs were sequenced from unsorted whole RNA of tumor, nontumor lung or PBMC. This clonotype was sampled from a female donor with early-stage non-small cell lung cancer. The chain combines TRBV2 with TRBJ1-5, with D perhaps TRBD1 (5 bases). The source material was PBMCs, sampled at follow-up. CDR3 in DNA: TGTGCCAGCACTGCCTCCGGGGCTCAGCCCCAGCATTTT. This codes for CASTASGAQPQHF.